These 5 T cell receptor beta chains share one sample of origin, sequenced in a study of naive and memory T cell subsets. The library had UMIs added by 3' ligation of an oligonucleotide to TCR cDNA. Ligated cDNA underwent four rounds of PCR with nested alpha and beta constant region primers and SP2. TCRdb reprocessed the 5' RACE reads via MiXCR and lists one record per CDR3 protein. The sample holds roughly 30,000 distinct CDR3 sequences, over 15% seen once. The receptors come from a female donor in good health.

This clonotype has a count of ten or more. This rearrangement joins TRBV4-1 to TRBJ1-1; D ambiguous. This CDR3 contains 16 residues. Trimming stripped 5 bases from V and 0 bases from J, with 16 bases between. Germline V CDR1 and CDR2: MGHRA, YSYEKL. The CDR3 is CASSKSSPTLNTEAFF. The CDR3 nucleotides read TGCGCCAGCAGCAAAAGCTCGCCCACTTTGAACACTGAAGCTTTCTTT.

This clonotype was picked up many times. V and J are TRBV29-1 and TRBJ2-2; the D is unclear. CDR3 length: 13 residues. Germline V gene lookup returns CDR1 SQVTM and CDR2 ANQGSEA. The germline V and J ends were trimmed by 7 bases and 3 bases, with 12 bases remaining between them. This chain's CDR3 is CSADWDDTGELFF. DNA of the CDR3: TGCAGCGCTGACTGGGATGACACCGGGGAGCTGTTTTTT.

The CDR3 DNA reads as TGCAGTGCTGCCGGGACAGGGGCAAACCGCCCGCCAGATACGCAGTATTTT. It translates to CSAAGTGANRPPDTQYF. The chain links TRBV20-1 to TRBJ2-3; 10 positions match TRBD1. Germline CDR1 and CDR2: DFQATT and SNEGSKA (reference sequence). The ends lost 5 bases at V and 4 bases at J; junction bases unmatched: 15. The CDR3 loop spans 17 amino acids.

The table lists this clonotype with a few counts. This rearrangement joins TRBV6-5 to TRBJ2-3, with 11 bases that match TRBD2. The germline V gene encodes CDR1 MNHEY and CDR2 SVGAGI. J was trimmed by 3 bases and V by 5 bases; bases with no gene match: 7. The CDR3 sequence is 16 residues long. The CDR3 DNA reads as TGTGCCAGCAGTACCGGACTAGCGGGTTTTACAGATACGCAGTATTTT. As protein: CASSTGLAGFTDTQYF.

This sequence joins TRBV29-1 and TRBJ2-5; D ambiguous. CDR3 size: 13 residues. Germline-derived CDR1 and CDR2 are SQVTM and ANQGSEA. Deletions cut 5 bases from V and 5 bases from J, with 15 bases between. The CDR3 is CSVLVGRPETQYF. The DNA of the CDR3 is TGCAGCGTTCTAGTCGGCCGTCCGGAGACCCAGTACTTC. Filled out from reference TRBV29-1 and TRBJ2-5, the complete variable domain reads SAVISQKPSRDICQRGTSLTIQCQVDSQVTMMFWYRQQPGQSLTLIATANQGSEATYESGFVIDKFPISRPNLTFSTLTVSNMSPEDSSIYLCSVLVGRPETQYFGPGTRLLVL.